These T cell receptor beta chains were read from a single sample in a study of CD8 T cells in Susac syndrome. From the immunoSEQ multiplex PCR reads, TCRdb called clonotypes with MiXCR, one entry per CDR3 protein. The table records about 130,000 distinct CDR3 sequences, about 94% of them present only once. The sample consisted of CD4+ T cells from PBMCs. These receptors all stem from a human donor with multiple sclerosis. Each CDR3 is given with its conserved first and last residue. D genes are given only for firm matches. Only some rows state a clone size, as once, few, many or a class for expanded clones.

CDR3 length: 15; V gene: TRBV30; J gene: TRBJ2-3; D gene: .; clone size: .; CDR3 DNA: TGTGCCTGGAGTGTAACGGGGGTCAGCACAGATACGCAGTATTTT; CDR3 protein: CAWSVTGVSTDTQYF
CDR3 length: 16; V gene: TRBV5-4; J gene: TRBJ2-3; D gene: .; clone size: .; CDR3 DNA: TGTGCCAGCAGCTTGGAAGGGGCCAGGCGGTCAGATACGCAGTATTTT; CDR3 protein: CASSLEGARRSDTQYF
CDR3 length: 12; V gene: TRBV3-1; J gene: TRBJ2-1; D gene: .; clone size: .; CDR3 DNA: TGTGCCAGCAGCCAAGATATCAGTAGTACGTTCTTC; CDR3 protein: CASSQDISSTFF
CDR3 length: 12; V gene: TRBV20-1; J gene: TRBJ2-1; D gene: TRBD1; clone size: .; CDR3 DNA: TGCAGTGCTCGGACAGGGGGCAATGAGCAGTTCTTC; CDR3 protein: CSARTGGNEQFF
CDR3 length: 12; V gene: TRBV5-1; J gene: TRBJ2-3; D gene: TRBD2; clone size: .; CDR3 DNA: TGCGCCAGCAGCGAGGGACTAGCTACGCAGTATTTT; CDR3 protein: CASSEGLATQYF
CDR3 length: 14; V gene: TRBV2; J gene: TRBJ1-1; D gene: .; clone size: .; CDR3 DNA: TGTGCCAGCAGTGCCTACAGTGGCGCCACTGAAGCTTTCTTT; CDR3 protein: CASSAYSGATEAFF
CDR3 length: 15; V gene: TRBV6-6; J gene: TRBJ2-7; D gene: TRBD2; clone size: once; CDR3 DNA: TGTGCCAGCAGGACTACTAGCGGGACCACCTACGAGCAGTACTTC; CDR3 protein: CASRTTSGTTYEQYF
CDR3 length: 16; V gene: TRBV15; J gene: TRBJ2-3; D gene: .; clone size: .; CDR3 DNA: TGTGCCACCAGCAGAGATTTGAGCGGAGGGGGGTATACGCAGTATTTT; CDR3 protein: CATSRDLSGGGYTQYF
CDR3 length: 19; V gene: TRBV27; J gene: TRBJ2-6; D gene: TRBD1; clone size: .; CDR3 DNA: TGTGCCAGCAGTTACCGGGACAGGGGGCTCCTAACTGGGGCCAACGTCCTGACTTTC; CDR3 protein: CASSYRDRGLLTGANVLTF
CDR3 length: 14; V gene: TRBV5-1; J gene: TRBJ2-4; D gene: .; clone size: .; CDR3 DNA: TGCGCCAGCAGTAGAGACATTGCCAAAAACATTCAGTACTTC; CDR3 protein: CASSRDIAKNIQYF
CDR3 length: 16; V gene: TRBV15; J gene: TRBJ1-3; D gene: .; clone size: .; CDR3 DNA: TGTGCCACCAGCAGAGATAGAGGGGCGCTTGGAAACACCATATATTTT; CDR3 protein: CATSRDRGALGNTIYF
CDR3 length: 17; V gene: TRBV6-5; J gene: TRBJ1-1; D gene: .; clone size: .; CDR3 DNA: TGTGCCAGCAGTTACTCGGCCGCAGGGGTGTATAGCACTGAAGCTTTCTTT; CDR3 protein: CASSYSAAGVYSTEAFF
CDR3 length: 13; V gene: TRBV11-2; J gene: TRBJ2-3; D gene: .; clone size: .; CDR3 DNA: TGTGCCAGCAGCTTGAGTCCGTCAGATACGCAGTATTTT; CDR3 protein: CASSLSPSDTQYF
CDR3 length: 14; V gene: TRBV6-6; J gene: TRBJ1-2; D gene: TRBD1; clone size: .; CDR3 DNA: TGTGCCAGCACCTTATCGGGACAGGAGCTTGGCTACACCTTC; CDR3 protein: CASTLSGQELGYTF
CDR3 length: 11; V gene: TRBV2; J gene: TRBJ1-1; D gene: .; clone size: few; CDR3 DNA: TGTGCCAGCACCGGGTACACTGAAGCTTTCTTT; CDR3 protein: CASTGYTEAFF
CDR3 length: 14; V gene: TRBV6-6; J gene: TRBJ2-5; D gene: .; clone size: .; CDR3 DNA: TGTGCCAGCAGTTACCCCGAGGGTCAGGAGACCCAGTACTTC; CDR3 protein: CASSYPEGQETQYF
CDR3 length: 16; V gene: TRBV10-2; J gene: TRBJ1-5; D gene: .; clone size: once; CDR3 DNA: TGCGCCAGCAGTGAAGGGTTAGGGACGGGCAGGGAGCCCCAGCATTTT; CDR3 protein: CASSEGLGTGREPQHF
CDR3 length: 13; V gene: TRBV18; J gene: TRBJ1-2; D gene: TRBD1; clone size: .; CDR3 DNA: TGTGCCAGCTCACCGTCAGGGGGCCTTGGCTACACCTTC; CDR3 protein: CASSPSGGLGYTF
CDR3 length: 11; V gene: TRBV29-1; J gene: TRBJ2-3; D gene: .; clone size: .; CDR3 DNA: TGCAGCGTTGGGGGCACAGATACGCAGTATTTT; CDR3 protein: CSVGGTDTQYF
CDR3 length: 13; V gene: TRBV5-1; J gene: TRBJ2-7; D gene: TRBD2; clone size: .; CDR3 DNA: TGCGCCAGCAGCGGACTAGGGGCCTACGAGCAGTACTTC; CDR3 protein: CASSGLGAYEQYF
CDR3 length: 11; V gene: TRBV29-1; J gene: TRBJ1-1; D gene: .; clone size: .; CDR3 DNA: TGCAGCGTTGATAAGGGGACTGAAGCTTTCTTT; CDR3 protein: CSVDKGTEAFF
CDR3 length: 11; V gene: TRBV30; J gene: TRBJ2-7; D gene: .; clone size: .; CDR3 DNA: TGTGCCTGGAGTACCAGCCTCGAGCAGTACTTC; CDR3 protein: CAWSTSLEQYF
CDR3 length: 13; V gene: TRBV19; J gene: TRBJ2-5; D gene: .; clone size: .; CDR3 DNA: TGTGCCAGTAGTTCCGGGGGAATTGAGACCCAGTACTTC; CDR3 protein: CASSSGGIETQYF
CDR3 length: 12; V gene: TRBV20-1; J gene: TRBJ2-7; D gene: .; clone size: .; CDR3 DNA: TGCAGTGCTAGAGATTCAGGACCCGAGCAGTACTTC; CDR3 protein: CSARDSGPEQYF
CDR3 length: 16; V gene: TRBV19; J gene: TRBJ2-5; D gene: TRBD1; clone size: once; CDR3 DNA: TGTGCCAGTAGTCGAGGGGGCAGTGACATCGGCCAGACCCAGTACTTC; CDR3 protein: CASSRGGSDIGQTQYF
CDR3 length: 15; V gene: TRBV12-3/TRBV12-4; J gene: TRBJ1-5; D gene: .; clone size: .; CDR3 DNA: TGTGCCAGCAGTTTAGAAAGGGGGGGCAATCAGCCCCAGCATTTT; CDR3 protein: CASSLERGGNQPQHF
CDR3 length: 14; V gene: TRBV19; J gene: TRBJ2-5; D gene: .; clone size: .; CDR3 DNA: TGTGCCAGTAGTCCCCGACATCGCCAAGAGACCCAGTACTTC; CDR3 protein: CASSPRHRQETQYF
CDR3 length: 16; V gene: TRBV12-3/TRBV12-4; J gene: TRBJ1-1; D gene: TRBD1; clone size: .; CDR3 DNA: TGTGCCAGCAGTTCCACAGGGGGCCTTAAGAACACTGAAGCTTTCTTT; CDR3 protein: CASSSTGGLKNTEAFF
CDR3 length: 15; V gene: TRBV7-8; J gene: TRBJ1-5; D gene: .; clone size: .; CDR3 DNA: TGTGCCAGCAGCTTAGCAAGGGCAGGACATCAGCCCCAGCATTTT; CDR3 protein: CASSLARAGHQPQHF
CDR3 length: 15; V gene: TRBV5-4; J gene: TRBJ2-3; D gene: .; clone size: .; CDR3 DNA: TGTGCCAGCACCTTCCGGAGTCAGGGAGCAGATACGCAGTATTTT; CDR3 protein: CASTFRSQGADTQYF
CDR3 length: 12; V gene: TRBV7-9; J gene: TRBJ2-2; D gene: .; clone size: .; CDR3 DNA: TGTGCCAGCAGCTTGTCGACCCGGGAGCTGTTTTTT; CDR3 protein: CASSLSTRELFF
CDR3 length: 14; V gene: TRBV10-3; J gene: TRBJ2-7; D gene: .; clone size: few; CDR3 DNA: TGTGCCATCAGTGAGTCGGACAGTTCCTACGAGCAGTACTTC; CDR3 protein: CAISESDSSYEQYF
CDR3 length: 14; V gene: TRBV7-2; J gene: TRBJ1-5; D gene: TRBD1; clone size: .; CDR3 DNA: TGTGCCAGCAGCCCAGGGGGTTTCAATCAGCCCCAGCATTTT; CDR3 protein: CASSPGGFNQPQHF
CDR3 length: 12; V gene: TRBV12-3/TRBV12-4; J gene: TRBJ1-2; D gene: .; clone size: .; CDR3 DNA: TGTGCCAGCAGTATCGTCGGCTATGGCTACACCTTC; CDR3 protein: CASSIVGYGYTF
CDR3 length: 11; V gene: TRBV30; J gene: TRBJ2-1; D gene: TRBD2; clone size: .; CDR3 DNA: TGTGCCTGCTTAGCGGGGGCCCTCCAGTTCTTC; CDR3 protein: CACLAGALQFF
CDR3 length: 12; V gene: TRBV18; J gene: TRBJ1-1; D gene: .; clone size: .; CDR3 DNA: TGTGCCAGCTCACCTTCTGGGACAGAAGCTTTCTTT; CDR3 protein: CASSPSGTEAFF
CDR3 length: 13; V gene: TRBV5-4; J gene: TRBJ2-1; D gene: .; clone size: .; CDR3 DNA: TGTGCCAGCAGACAGACTTCAAACAATGAGCAGTTCTTC; CDR3 protein: CASRQTSNNEQFF
CDR3 length: 14; V gene: TRBV12-3/TRBV12-4; J gene: TRBJ1-1; D gene: .; clone size: .; CDR3 DNA: TGTGCCAGCAGTTTTTCCGGCGCCAACACTGAAGCTTTCTTT; CDR3 protein: CASSFSGANTEAFF
CDR3 length: 13; V gene: TRBV2; J gene: TRBJ1-1; D gene: .; clone size: .; CDR3 DNA: TGTGCCAGCAGTTACCACAGTAACACTGAAGCTTTCTTT; CDR3 protein: CASSYHSNTEAFF
CDR3 length: 12; V gene: TRBV20-1; J gene: TRBJ1-1; D gene: .; clone size: .; CDR3 DNA: TGCAGTGCTAGTCCCTCCTTGCTAGGAGCTTTCTTT; CDR3 protein: CSASPSLLGAFF
CDR3 length: 13; V gene: TRBV5-6; J gene: TRBJ1-1; D gene: .; clone size: few; CDR3 DNA: TGTGCCAGCAGCTTGCCAGGGAACACTGAAGCTTTCTTT; CDR3 protein: CASSLPGNTEAFF
CDR3 length: 13; V gene: TRBV27; J gene: TRBJ2-1; D gene: TRBD2; clone size: .; CDR3 DNA: TGTGCCGCAGCGGGAGTCTCCTACAATGAGCAGTTCTTC; CDR3 protein: CAAAGVSYNEQFF
CDR3 length: 12; V gene: TRBV29-1; J gene: TRBJ1-1; D gene: .; clone size: .; CDR3 DNA: TGCAGCGTTGGCCCCACACGGGGTTCCGCTTTCTTT; CDR3 protein: CSVGPTRGSAFF
CDR3 length: 15; V gene: TRBV7-8; J gene: TRBJ1-5; D gene: .; clone size: .; CDR3 DNA: TGTGCCAGCAGCGTAACCCCGGATAGCAATCAGCCCCAGCATTTT; CDR3 protein: CASSVTPDSNQPQHF
CDR3 length: 13; V gene: TRBV30; J gene: TRBJ1-1; D gene: .; clone size: .; CDR3 DNA: TGTGCCTGGAGTGTCATAATGAACACTGAAGCTTTCTTT; CDR3 protein: CAWSVIMNTEAFF
CDR3 length: 13; V gene: TRBV9; J gene: TRBJ2-1; D gene: .; clone size: .; CDR3 DNA: TGTGCCAGCAGCGTAGGGATTTACAATGAGCAGTTCTTC; CDR3 protein: CASSVGIYNEQFF
CDR3 length: 13; V gene: TRBV19; J gene: TRBJ2-5; D gene: .; clone size: few; CDR3 DNA: TGTGCCAGTAGTCGGGGGATACAAGAGACCCAGTACTTC; CDR3 protein: CASSRGIQETQYF
CDR3 length: 12; V gene: TRBV30; J gene: TRBJ2-7; D gene: .; clone size: once; CDR3 DNA: TGTGCCTGGAGTGTCCAGGGGCACGAGCAGTACTTC; CDR3 protein: CAWSVQGHEQYF
CDR3 length: 16; V gene: TRBV6-2/TRBV6-3; J gene: TRBJ1-5; D gene: TRBD1; clone size: .; CDR3 DNA: TGTGCCAGCAGCCTTACCGGGACAGCGATCAATCAGCCCCAGCATTTT; CDR3 protein: CASSLTGTAINQPQHF
CDR3 length: 12; V gene: TRBV29-1; J gene: TRBJ1-2; D gene: .; clone size: .; CDR3 DNA: TGCAGCGCCGAAGTACGGGGCTATGGCTACACCTTC; CDR3 protein: CSAEVRGYGYTF
CDR3 length: 19; V gene: TRBV25-1; J gene: TRBJ2-1; D gene: .; clone size: .; CDR3 DNA: TGTGCCAGCAGTCGACCTTCCGCCGGGACCCCAAGCTCCTACAATGAGCAGTTCTTC; CDR3 protein: CASSRPSAGTPSSYNEQFF
CDR3 length: 13; V gene: TRBV12-3/TRBV12-4; J gene: TRBJ1-1; D gene: TRBD1; clone size: once; CDR3 DNA: TGTGCCAGCAGGGGACAGGCCCGGACTGAAGCTTTCTTT; CDR3 protein: CASRGQARTEAFF
CDR3 length: 13; V gene: TRBV10-3; J gene: TRBJ1-3; D gene: .; clone size: .; CDR3 DNA: TGTGCCATCAGGTCCTCTCCTGGAAACACCATATATTTT; CDR3 protein: CAIRSSPGNTIYF
CDR3 length: 18; V gene: TRBV7-9; J gene: TRBJ1-1; D gene: .; clone size: .; CDR3 DNA: TGTGCCAGCAGCTTGGGGACCGAATCCCGGGGGGCGAACACTGAAGCTTTCTTT; CDR3 protein: CASSLGTESRGANTEAFF
CDR3 length: 14; V gene: TRBV30; J gene: TRBJ1-1; D gene: .; clone size: .; CDR3 DNA: TGTGCCTGGAGTGGACAGGATCCGAACACTGAAGCTTTCTTT; CDR3 protein: CAWSGQDPNTEAFF
CDR3 length: 15; V gene: TRBV19; J gene: TRBJ2-1; D gene: TRBD2; clone size: .; CDR3 DNA: TGTGCCAGTAGTAAGGGACTAGCGGGAGTTAATGAGCAGTTCTTC; CDR3 protein: CASSKGLAGVNEQFF